The subject of this entry is one T cell receptor beta chain. This sample is part of a study of graft-versus-host responses after intestinal transplantation. Generated by immunoSEQ multiplex PCR, the TCRdb table keeps only in-frame clones and is missing some. The table lists roughly 17,000 clones, under 45% of them singletons, with under 4.5% in the top ten. J gave up 7 bases and V 8 bases, and 8 bases lay outside the gene matches. The CDR3 contains 15 residues. Looked up from germline, CDR1 is MNHEY and CDR2 is SMNVEV (reference sequence). Plating of some 200,000 CFSE-labeled responder cells was done together with some 200,000 irradiated, violet-dye-labeled stimulator cells. Cell sorting after the reaction yielded proliferating CFSE-low CD3+CD4+ and CD3+CD8+ responders.

V gene TRBV27 combines with J gene TRBJ2-1; 13 nucleotides line up with TRBD2. The sequence derives from a human patient who received an intestinal transplant. The starting material was alloreactive CD8+ T cells from a mixed lymphocyte reaction culture, obtained before intestinal transplant. This sample's subset: CFSE-low proliferating T cells sorted from approximately 6-day pre-transplant mixed lymphocyte reaction (GvH or HvG direction). The CDR3 sequence is CASRLTSGRANEQFF. The CDR3 DNA follows: TGTGCCAGCCGATTAACTAGCGGGAGGGCAAATGAGCAGTTCTTC.